This TCR beta chain was captured by sequencing in a study of Tregs in tolerant kidney transplant recipients. Profiled with immunoSEQ multiplex PCR; TCRdb holds only in-frame clones, not every one. This table holds 60,000 to 75,000 clones, around 85% found once. As to this clone: What it binds is not known.

V shed 5 bases and J shed 2 bases, with 17 bases lying between them. CDR3 length equals 16 residues. Germline lookup yields CDR1 SGHVS and CDR2 FQNEAQ. Broader study findings: Biological reproducibility was not directly addressed, but technical replication error appeared minimal.

Thawed PBMCs were FACS-sorted into unstimulated CD4+CD25+CD127- regulatory T cells, CD4+CD25- non-regulatory cells, CD4 and CD8 cells. Regulatory T cells were sorted from thawed PBMCs rested overnight at 37°C with 200 to 250 IU/ml IL-2. Sequenced here: Tregs from blood, sampled before the transplant. The origin of this receptor is a human donor who received a combined kidney and bone marrow transplant. The chain joins TRBV7-8 to TRBJ2-3, with TRBD2 as a possible D gene (6 bases). The CDR3: CASSPFAGRNTDTQYF. In nucleotides, the CDR3 is TGTGCCAGCAGCCCATTTGCGGGACGCAACACAGATACGCAGTATTTT.